This T cell receptor (beta chain) originates from a study of OX40 agonist ivuxolimab in advanced cancers. Study background: Patients undergoing dose escalation presented with hepatocellular carcinoma, melanoma, renal cell or head and neck cancer.

The assay was immunoSEQ multiplex PCR, and TCRdb's table has in-frame clones only and misses some. This table has around 70,000 clones, roughly 82% appearing once. Comment on this clone: The antigen is undetermined.

With 6 bases removed from V and 0 bases from J, the gap between germline ends came to 13 bases. Germline CDR1 SGHKS, CDR2 YYEKEE (reference sequence). The CDR3 has 15 amino acids. Findings and limits, study-wide: Antigen specificity of clonally expanded peripheral T cells was not established.

The sequenced sample was CD4+ or CD8+ T cells sorted from blood, obtained in a trial of the OX40 agonist ivuxolimab. This receptor was identified in an adult with an advanced solid tumor such as melanoma, head and neck, liver or kidney cancer. The chain uses TRBV5-5 and TRBJ1-5, with unresolved D. CDR3 sequence (DNA): TGTGCCAGCAACTTAAGGCGAGCTAGCAATCAGCCCCAGCATTTT. Translating gives CASNLRRASNQPQHF. Supplemented by reference TRBV5-5 and TRBJ1-5, the full variable domain reads DAGVTQSPTHLIKTRGQQVTLRCSPISGHKSVSWYQQVLGQGPQFIFQYYEKEERGRGNFPDRFSARQFPNYSSELNVNALLLGDSALYLCASNLRRASNQPQHFGDGTRLSIL.